The rows below give T cell receptor beta chains drawn from one sample of a study of OX40 agonist ivuxolimab in advanced cancers. Produced via immunoSEQ multiplex PCR; TCRdb's table is partial and in-frame only. This table holds tens of thousands of clones, around nine tenths found once. Sequencing used CD4+ or CD8+ T cells sorted from blood, obtained in a trial of the OX40 agonist ivuxolimab. The receptor source for this set is an adult with an advanced solid tumor such as melanoma, head and neck, liver or kidney cancer. Both conserved end residues are part of each CDR3. A D gene is named only where the DNA matches it firmly. Size tells how often a clone was seen (once, few, many) or the class of an expanded clone, and some rows leave it out.

size,V,D,J,DNA,CDR3
once,TRBV7-2,NA,TRBJ2-2,TGTGCCAGCAGCTCCAGGGCGCAGAGAAACGGGAACACCGGGGAGCTGTTTTTT,CASSSRAQRNGNTGELFF
once,TRBV5-1,NA,TRBJ2-2,TGCGCCAGCAGCTTATGGCTGGATGGCACCGGGGAGCTGTTTTTT,CASSLWLDGTGELFF
NA,TRBV30,NA,TRBJ1-4,TGTGCCTGGAGTGTAACGGGGATCCCTGAAAAACTGTTTTTT,CAWSVTGIPEKLFF
NA,TRBV5-1,NA,TRBJ1-2,TGCGCCAGCAGCTTTTTTCAGGGGACGGATGGCTACACCTTC,CASSFFQGTDGYTF
NA,TRBV19,NA,TRBJ1-1,TGTGCCAGTAGTATCGAGCCGTGGGCCAACACTGAAGCTTTCTTT,CASSIEPWANTEAFF
NA,TRBV2,NA,TRBJ1-1,TGTGCCAGCAGTGAGCGGACGGATATGAACACTGAAGCTTTCTTT,CASSERTDMNTEAFF
NA,TRBV6-6,NA,TRBJ2-1,TGTGCCAGCAGAATAGGGGGTGAGCAGTTCTTC,CASRIGGEQFF
NA,TRBV7-9,NA,TRBJ1-1,TGTGCCAGCAGTCTCCAGGGGCCTGAAGCTTTCTTT,CASSLQGPEAFF
NA,TRBV28,NA,TRBJ1-5,TGTGCCAGCAGCCCACCAGGGGCGTTTCAGCCCCAGCATTTT,CASSPPGAFQPQHF
NA,TRBV4-3,NA,TRBJ2-7,TGCGCCAGCAGCCAAGACCCCCTGAGCTCCTACGAGCAGTACTTC,CASSQDPLSSYEQYF
once,TRBV11-2,NA,TRBJ1-2,TGTGCCAGCAGAACGTATTCTAACTATGGCTACACCTTC,CASRTYSNYGYTF
NA,TRBV5-4,NA,TRBJ2-2,TGTGCCAGCAGCTTTGGGGGGCCCGGGGAGCTGTTTTTT,CASSFGGPGELFF
few,TRBV6-4,TRBD1,TRBJ1-6,TGTGCCAGCAGTACGACAGGGGGCGAATCACCCCTCCACTTT,CASSTTGGESPLHF
medium-sized,TRBV7-3,NA,TRBJ2-1,TGTGCCAGCAGCTTAGATTCTGGGTTAGTGGACAATGAGCAGTTCTTC,CASSLDSGLVDNEQFF
NA,TRBV27,TRBD1,TRBJ1-1,TGTGCCAGCAGTTTTACAGGGGGAGGAACTGAAGCTTTCTTT,CASSFTGGGTEAFF
NA,TRBV27,TRBD1,TRBJ2-2,TGTGCCAGCAGTTTTGGACAGGGAGAGCTGTTTTTT,CASSFGQGELFF
once,TRBV10-3,NA,TRBJ1-2,TGTGCCATCAGTGAGTCAGGGGCGGGAGTAAACTATGGCTACACCTTC,CAISESGAGVNYGYTF
NA,TRBV27,TRBD1,TRBJ2-2,TGTGCCAGCAGTTTGCTCGGGACAGGGGACACCGGGGAGCTGTTTTTT,CASSLLGTGDTGELFF
NA,TRBV28,NA,TRBJ2-7,TGTGCCAGCAGCTTCCCGTCGAGTGGGCGGGGAAACTACGAGCAGTACTTC,CASSFPSSGRGNYEQYF
NA,TRBV4-1,NA,TRBJ2-7,TGCGCCAGCAGCCAGGCCTTGGGACTCCACCAAAAATTC,CASSQALGLHQKF
NA,TRBV9,TRBD2,TRBJ2-1,TGTGCCAGCAGCAATCTAGCGGGGGGCGGAGATGAGCAGTTCTTC,CASSNLAGGGDEQFF
NA,TRBV27,NA,TRBJ2-3,TGTGCCAGCTCCCCCCGGGTAGACGGGACAGATACGCAGTATTTT,CASSPRVDGTDTQYF
NA,TRBV9,NA,TRBJ1-2,TGTGCCAGCAGCGTAGCAGTTCACTATGGCTACACCTTC,CASSVAVHYGYTF
once,TRBV7-2,TRBD1,TRBJ1-1,TGTGCCAGCAGTTTCCCGGGACAGGGCCCTGAAGCTTTCTTT,CASSFPGQGPEAFF
NA,TRBV6-5,NA,TRBJ1-2,TGTGCCAGCAGTTTCATCCGAGGAGGGGGTGAATGGGGCTACACCTTC,CASSFIRGGGEWGYTF
NA,TRBV19,TRBD1,TRBJ1-5,TGTGCCACCTGGACAGGGGGCAATCAGCCCCAGCATTTT,CATWTGGNQPQHF
NA,TRBV19,NA,TRBJ1-1,TGTGCCAGTAGCGCGGGTTCAAGCACTGAAGCTTTCTTT,CASSAGSSTEAFF
NA,TRBV4-1,NA,TRBJ2-1,TGCGCCAGCAGCCAAGAGCTCGGGAATGAGCAGTTCTTC,CASSQELGNEQFF
NA,TRBV27,NA,TRBJ1-2,TGTGCCAGCAGTTTAATAGCAGGGTGGGACTATGGCTACACCTTC,CASSLIAGWDYGYTF